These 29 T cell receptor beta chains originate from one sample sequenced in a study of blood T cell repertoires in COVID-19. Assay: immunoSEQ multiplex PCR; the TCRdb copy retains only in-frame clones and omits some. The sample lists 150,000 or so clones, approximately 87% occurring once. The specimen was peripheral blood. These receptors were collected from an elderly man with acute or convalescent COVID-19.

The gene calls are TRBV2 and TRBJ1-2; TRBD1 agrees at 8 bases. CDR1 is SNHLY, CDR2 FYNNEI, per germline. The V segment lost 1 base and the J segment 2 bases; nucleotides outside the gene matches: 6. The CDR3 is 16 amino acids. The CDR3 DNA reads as TGTGCCAGCAGTGAAGTAGGCAGGGGGCAGAACTATGGCTACACCTTC. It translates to CASSEVGRGQNYGYTF.

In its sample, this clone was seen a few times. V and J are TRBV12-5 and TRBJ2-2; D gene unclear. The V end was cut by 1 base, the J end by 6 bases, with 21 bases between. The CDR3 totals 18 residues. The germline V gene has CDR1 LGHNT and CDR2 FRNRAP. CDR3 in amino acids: CASGLDPLKPYLAGELFF. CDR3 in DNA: TGTGCTAGTGGTTTGGACCCCCTAAAGCCCTATCTCGCCGGGGAGCTGTTTTTT.

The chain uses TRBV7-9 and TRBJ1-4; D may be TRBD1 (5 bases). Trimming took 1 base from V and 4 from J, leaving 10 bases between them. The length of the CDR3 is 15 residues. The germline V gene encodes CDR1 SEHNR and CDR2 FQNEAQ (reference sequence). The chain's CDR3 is CASSLEGIVNEKLFF. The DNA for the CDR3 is TGTGCCAGCAGCTTAGAGGGGATAGTTAATGAAAAACTGTTTTTT. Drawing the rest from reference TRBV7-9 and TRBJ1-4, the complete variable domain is DTGVSQNPRHKITKRGQNVTFRCDPISEHNRLYWYRQTLGQGPEFLTYFQNEAQLEKSRLLSDRFSAERPKGSFSTLEIQRTEQGDSAMYLCASSLEGIVNEKLFFGSGTQLSVL.

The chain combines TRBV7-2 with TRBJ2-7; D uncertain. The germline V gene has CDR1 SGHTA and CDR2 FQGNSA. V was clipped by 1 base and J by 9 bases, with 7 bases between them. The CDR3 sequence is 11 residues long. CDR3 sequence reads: CASSLDLRQYF. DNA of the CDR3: TGTGCCAGCAGCTTAGATCTGAGGCAGTACTTC.

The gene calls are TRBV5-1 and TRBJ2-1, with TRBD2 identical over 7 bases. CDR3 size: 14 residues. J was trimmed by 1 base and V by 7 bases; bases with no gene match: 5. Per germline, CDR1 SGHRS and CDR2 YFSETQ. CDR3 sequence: CASQREGSYNEQFF. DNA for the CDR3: TGCGCCAGCCAAAGGGAGGGGTCCTACAATGAGCAGTTCTTC.

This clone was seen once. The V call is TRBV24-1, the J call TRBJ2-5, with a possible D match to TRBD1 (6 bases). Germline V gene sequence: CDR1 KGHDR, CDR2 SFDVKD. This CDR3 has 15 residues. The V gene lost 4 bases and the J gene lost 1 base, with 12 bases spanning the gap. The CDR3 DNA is TGTGCCACCAGTGACCCCAGGACAGTCCAAGAGACCCAGTACTTC. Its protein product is CATSDPRTVQETQYF.

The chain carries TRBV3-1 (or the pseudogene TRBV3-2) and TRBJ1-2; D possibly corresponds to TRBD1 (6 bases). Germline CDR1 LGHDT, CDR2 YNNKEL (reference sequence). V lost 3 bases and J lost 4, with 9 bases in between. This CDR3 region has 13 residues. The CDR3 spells CASSHGGTYGYTF. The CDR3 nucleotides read TGTGCCAGCAGCCATGGGGGCACCTATGGCTACACCTTC.

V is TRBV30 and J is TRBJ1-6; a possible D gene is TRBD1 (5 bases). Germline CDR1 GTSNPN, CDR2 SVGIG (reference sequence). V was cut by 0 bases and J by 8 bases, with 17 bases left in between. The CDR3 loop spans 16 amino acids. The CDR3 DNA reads TGTGCCTGGAGTGTAGGGGCAGGGTTTGCGTATTCACCCCTCCACTTT. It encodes CAWSVGAGFAYSPLHF.

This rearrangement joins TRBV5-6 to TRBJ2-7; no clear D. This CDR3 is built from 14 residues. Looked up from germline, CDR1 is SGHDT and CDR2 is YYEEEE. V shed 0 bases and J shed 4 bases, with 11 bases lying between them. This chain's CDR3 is CASSLASPQYEQYF. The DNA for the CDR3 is TGTGCCAGCAGCTTGGCCAGTCCCCAGTACGAGCAGTACTTC.

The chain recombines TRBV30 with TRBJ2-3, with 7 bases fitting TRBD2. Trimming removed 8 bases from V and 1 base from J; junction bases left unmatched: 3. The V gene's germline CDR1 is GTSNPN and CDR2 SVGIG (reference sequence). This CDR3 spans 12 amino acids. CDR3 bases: TGTGCCCTTACTAGCGGCACAGATACGCAGTATTTT. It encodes CALTSGTDTQYF.

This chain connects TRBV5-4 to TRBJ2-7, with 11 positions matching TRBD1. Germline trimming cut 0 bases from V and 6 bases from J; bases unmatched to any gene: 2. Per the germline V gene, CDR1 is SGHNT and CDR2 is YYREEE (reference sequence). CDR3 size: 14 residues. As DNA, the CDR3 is TGTGCCAGCAGCTTGGTGGGGACAGGGGGCGAGCAGTACTTC. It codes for CASSLVGTGGEQYF.

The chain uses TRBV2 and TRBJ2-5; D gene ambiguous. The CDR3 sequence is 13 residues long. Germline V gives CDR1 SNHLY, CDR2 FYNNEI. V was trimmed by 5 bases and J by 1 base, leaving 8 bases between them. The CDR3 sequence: CASSYPGQETQYF. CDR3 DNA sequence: TGTGCCAGCAGTTATCCGGGCCAAGAGACCCAGTACTTC.

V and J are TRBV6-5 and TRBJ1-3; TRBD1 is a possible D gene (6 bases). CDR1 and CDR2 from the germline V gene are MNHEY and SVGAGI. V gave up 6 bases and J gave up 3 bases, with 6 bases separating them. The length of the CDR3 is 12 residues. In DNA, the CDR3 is TGTGCCAGCAGGACAGGTGGAAACACCATATATTTT. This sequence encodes CASRTGGNTIYF.

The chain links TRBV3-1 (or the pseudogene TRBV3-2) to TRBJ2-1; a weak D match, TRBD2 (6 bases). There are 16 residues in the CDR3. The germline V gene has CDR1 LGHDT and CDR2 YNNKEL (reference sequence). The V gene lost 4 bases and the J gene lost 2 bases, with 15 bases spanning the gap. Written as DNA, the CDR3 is TGTGCCAGCAGCCGAAAGACTAGGTTCACCTACAATGAGCAGTTCTTC. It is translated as CASSRKTRFTYNEQFF.

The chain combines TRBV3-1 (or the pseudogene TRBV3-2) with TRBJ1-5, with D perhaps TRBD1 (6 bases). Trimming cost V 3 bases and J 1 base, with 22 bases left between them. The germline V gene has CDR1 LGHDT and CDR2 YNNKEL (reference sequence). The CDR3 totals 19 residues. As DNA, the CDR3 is TGTGCCAGCAGCCAGGGTCTGGTCGGGGGCGGGAGGAGCAATCAGCCCCAGCATTTT. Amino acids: CASSQGLVGGGRSNQPQHF.

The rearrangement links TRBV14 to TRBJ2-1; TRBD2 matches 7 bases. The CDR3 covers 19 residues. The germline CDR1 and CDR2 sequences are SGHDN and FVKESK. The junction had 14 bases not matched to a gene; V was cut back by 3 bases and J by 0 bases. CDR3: CASSHLGWRESSSYNEQFF. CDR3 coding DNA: TGTGCCAGCAGCCACCTGGGGTGGCGGGAGTCGAGCTCCTACAATGAGCAGTTCTTC.

The CDR3 coding sequence is TGTGCCAGCAGCTTTCAGGAGACCCAGTACTTC. As protein: CASSFQETQYF. The chain recombines TRBV5-8 with TRBJ2-5, with D unclear. V was cut by 2 bases and J by 5 bases, with 4 bases left in between. CDR3 length: 11 amino acids. Germline V gene data show CDR1 as SGHTS and CDR2 as YDEGEE.

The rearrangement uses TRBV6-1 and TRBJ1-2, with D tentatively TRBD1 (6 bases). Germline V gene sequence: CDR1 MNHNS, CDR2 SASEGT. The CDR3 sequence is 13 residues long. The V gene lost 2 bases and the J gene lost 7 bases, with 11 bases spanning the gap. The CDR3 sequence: CASSESDSFGYTF. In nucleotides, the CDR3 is TGTGCCAGCAGTGAATCGGACAGTTTTGGCTACACCTTC.

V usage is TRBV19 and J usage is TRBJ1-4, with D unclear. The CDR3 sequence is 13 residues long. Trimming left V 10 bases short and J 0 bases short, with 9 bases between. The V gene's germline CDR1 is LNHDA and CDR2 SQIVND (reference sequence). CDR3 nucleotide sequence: TGTGCCACGGCGGTTGCAACTAATGAAAAACTGTTTTTT. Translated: CATAVATNEKLFF.

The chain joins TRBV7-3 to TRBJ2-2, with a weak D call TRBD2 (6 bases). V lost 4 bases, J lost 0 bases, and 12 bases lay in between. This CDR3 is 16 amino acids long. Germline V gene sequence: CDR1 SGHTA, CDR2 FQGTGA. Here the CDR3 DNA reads TGTGCCAGCAGCTCGACCGGGGGAACGAACACCGGGGAGCTGTTTTTT. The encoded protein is CASSSTGGTNTGELFF.

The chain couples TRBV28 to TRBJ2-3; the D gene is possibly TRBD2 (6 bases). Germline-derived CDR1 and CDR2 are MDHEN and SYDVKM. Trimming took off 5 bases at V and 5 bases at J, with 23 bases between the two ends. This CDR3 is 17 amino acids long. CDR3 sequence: CASSDPRGTPEGDTQYF. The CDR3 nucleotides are TGTGCCAGCAGTGATCCCCGTGGGACCCCGGAGGGAGATACGCAGTATTTT.

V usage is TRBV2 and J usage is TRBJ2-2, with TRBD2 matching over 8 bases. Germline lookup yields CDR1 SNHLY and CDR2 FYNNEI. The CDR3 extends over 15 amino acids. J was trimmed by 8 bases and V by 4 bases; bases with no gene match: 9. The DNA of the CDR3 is TGTGCCAGCAGTGTGGTCGGGAGGGCCACAGGGGAGCTGTTTTTT. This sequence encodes CASSVVGRATGELFF.

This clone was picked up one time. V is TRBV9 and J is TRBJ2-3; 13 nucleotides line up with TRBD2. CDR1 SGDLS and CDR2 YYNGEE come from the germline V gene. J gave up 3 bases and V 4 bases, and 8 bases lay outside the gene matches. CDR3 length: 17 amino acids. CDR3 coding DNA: TGTGCCAGCAGCTCAAATCCGGGACTAGCGGGAACAGATACGCAGTATTTT. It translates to CASSSNPGLAGTDTQYF.

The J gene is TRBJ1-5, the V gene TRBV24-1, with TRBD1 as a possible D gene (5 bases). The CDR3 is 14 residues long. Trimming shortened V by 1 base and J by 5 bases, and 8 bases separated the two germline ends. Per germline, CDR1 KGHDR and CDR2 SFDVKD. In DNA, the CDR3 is TGTGCCACCAGTGATTTAGACAGCGATCAGCCCCAGCATTTT. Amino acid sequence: CATSDLDSDQPQHF.

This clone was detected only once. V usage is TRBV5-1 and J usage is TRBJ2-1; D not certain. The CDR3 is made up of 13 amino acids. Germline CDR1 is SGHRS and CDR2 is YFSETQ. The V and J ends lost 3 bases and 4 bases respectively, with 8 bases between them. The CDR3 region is CASSSLTYNEQFF. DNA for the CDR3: TGCGCCAGCAGCTCCCTAACGTACAATGAGCAGTTCTTC.

CDR3 nucleotides: TGCAGCGTCATCTCCGGGACAGGGTGGGAGAGAGCTTTCTTT. Translating it yields CSVISGTGWERAFF. This chain links TRBV29-1 with TRBJ1-1; 9 bases agree with TRBD1. Trimming at V came to 6 bases and at J to 10 bases, leaving 15 bases not matched to a gene. There are 14 residues in the CDR3. CDR1 and CDR2 (germline): SQVTM, ANQGSEA. The full variable domain, its missing parts supplied by reference TRBV29-1 and TRBJ1-1, is SAVISQKPSRDICQRGTSLTIQCQVDSQVTMMFWYRQQPGQSLTLIATANQGSEATYESGFVIDKFPISRPNLTFSTLTVSNMSPEDSSIYLCSVISGTGWERAFFGQGTRLTVV.

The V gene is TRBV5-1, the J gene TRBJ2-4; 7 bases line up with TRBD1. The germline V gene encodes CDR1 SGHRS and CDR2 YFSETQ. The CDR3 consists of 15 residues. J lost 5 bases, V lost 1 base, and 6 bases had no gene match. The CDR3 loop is CASSLQGGPQNIQYF. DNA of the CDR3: TGCGCCAGCAGCTTGCAAGGGGGCCCCCAAAACATTCAGTACTTC. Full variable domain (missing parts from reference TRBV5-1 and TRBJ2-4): KAGVTQTPRYLIKTRGQQVTLSCSPISGHRSVSWYQQTPGQGLQFLFEYFSETQRNKGNFPGRFSGRQFSNSRSEMNVSTLELGDSALYLCASSLQGGPQNIQYFGAGTRLSVL.

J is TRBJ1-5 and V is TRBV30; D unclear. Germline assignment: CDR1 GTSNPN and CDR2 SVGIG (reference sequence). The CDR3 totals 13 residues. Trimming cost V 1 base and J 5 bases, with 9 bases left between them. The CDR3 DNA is TGTGCCTGGAGTGCCTCGATAGATCAGCCCCAGCATTTT. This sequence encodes CAWSASIDQPQHF.

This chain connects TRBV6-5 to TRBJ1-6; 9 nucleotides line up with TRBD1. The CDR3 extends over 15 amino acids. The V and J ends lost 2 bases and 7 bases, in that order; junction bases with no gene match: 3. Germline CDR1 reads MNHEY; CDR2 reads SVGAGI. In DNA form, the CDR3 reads TGTGCCAGCAGTTACCTTGGACAGGGGAATTCACCCCTCCACTTT. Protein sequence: CASSYLGQGNSPLHF.